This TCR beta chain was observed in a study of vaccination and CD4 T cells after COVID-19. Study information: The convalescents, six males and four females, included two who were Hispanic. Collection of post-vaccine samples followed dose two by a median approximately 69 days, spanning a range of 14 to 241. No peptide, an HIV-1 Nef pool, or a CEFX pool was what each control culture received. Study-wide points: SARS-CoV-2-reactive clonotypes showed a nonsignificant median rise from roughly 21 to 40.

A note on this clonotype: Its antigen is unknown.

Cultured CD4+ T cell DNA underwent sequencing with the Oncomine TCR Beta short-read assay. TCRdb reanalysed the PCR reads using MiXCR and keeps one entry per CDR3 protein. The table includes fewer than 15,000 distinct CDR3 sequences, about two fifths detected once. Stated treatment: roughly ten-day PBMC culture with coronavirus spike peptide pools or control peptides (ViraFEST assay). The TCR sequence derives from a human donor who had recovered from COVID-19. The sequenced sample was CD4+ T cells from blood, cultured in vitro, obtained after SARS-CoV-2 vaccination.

Here the CDR3 DNA reads TGTGCCAGCAGCCCATTCCCCCCAAACTACGAGCAGTACTTC. Translation: CASSPFPPNYEQYF. The chain uses TRBV7-2 and TRBJ2-7; D call uncertain. The CDR3 runs to 14 residues. Germline CDR1 SGHTA, CDR2 FQGNSA. Trimming removed 5 bases from V and 3 bases from J, with 14 bases in between.